This entry concerns a single TCR beta chain. Its antigen is unknown. These data come from a study of cytomegalovirus exposure and HLA in healthy donors. General study results and limits: Among TCR beta chains of equal frequency, HLA-associated ones were more clonally expanded in a later analysis. Reports state that TCR beta sequences accurately predicted most subjects' HLA-A and HLA-B alleles. Cytomegalovirus association was assigned to about 150 TCR beta chains.

Both 60 Vbeta primers and 13 Jbeta primers went into the PCR. Authors' processing steps: Later, 75 million to 100 million unique TCR beta chains were counted in an analysis, and roughly 10 million of them were shared. Profiled with immunoSEQ multiplex PCR; TCRdb holds only in-frame clones, not every one. V and J calls and clone size are given by that table; D and trimming were obtained from the DNA. The data show about 160,000 clones, roughly 72% seen once. The CDR3 has 17 residues. In germline, CDR1 is KGHSH, CDR2 LQKENI. Trimming pared 0 bases from V and 0 bases from J, leaving 15 bases between. V usage is TRBV18 and J usage is TRBJ2-7, with D possibly being TRBD1 (6 bases). The source is a woman aged 40 to 50 in good health and CMV-seronegative. Input material: PBMCs. Written as DNA, the CDR3 is TGTGCCAGCTCACCACCGGTGACAGGAGGTTTCTCCTACGAGCAGTACTTC. Residues: CASSPPVTGGFSYEQYF.